Each of the 19 T cell receptor beta chains below was sequenced from the same sample in a study of T cell changes during pregnancy in multiple sclerosis. Libraries were prepared by immunoSEQ multiplex PCR; TCRdb keeps only in-frame clonotypes and omits some of them. The sample shows 75,000 to 80,000 clones, about 92% of them seen only once. Sequencing used peripheral blood, obtained after pregnancy. The source of these receptors is a female donor in good health, enrolled as a control in a pregnancy study.

The chain uses TRBV30 and TRBJ2-7, with 8 bases aligning to TRBD1. CDR3 size: 13 residues. Germline V gives CDR1 GTSNPN, CDR2 SVGIG (reference sequence). The J segment lost 3 bases and the V segment lost 4 bases, leaving 5 bases of the junction unmatched. CDR3 amino acids: CAWTAGGFYEQYF. The CDR3 nucleotides read TGTGCCTGGACGGCAGGGGGCTTCTACGAGCAGTACTTC. Complete variable domain (other parts from reference TRBV30 and TRBJ2-7): SQTIHQWPATLVQPVGSPLSLECTVEGTSNPNLYWYRQAAGRGLQLLFYSVGIGQISSEVPQNLSASRPQDRQFILSSKKLLLSDSGFYLCAWTAGGFYEQYFGPGTRLTVT.

In regard to this clone: One end of the junction is discordant with germline, which a read error may explain. V is TRBV7-7 and J is TRBJ2-2; D might be TRBD1 (6 bases). Per the germline V gene, CDR1 is SSHAT and CDR2 is FNYEAQ (reference sequence). The CDR3 runs 14 residues. The CDR3 nucleotides read TGTGCTAGCAGCTTGGACAGTAACACCGGGGAGCTGTTTTTT. Its protein is CASSLDSNTGELFF.

The chain links TRBV18 to TRBJ1-5; 7 nucleotides line up with TRBD1. The CDR3 length is 15 residues. Looked up from germline, CDR1 is KGHSH and CDR2 is LQKENI. With V trimmed by 5 bases and J by 5 bases, 9 bases remained unmatched. CDR3 bases: TGTGCCAGCTCATCAGACAGGGTAGGCGATCAGCCCCAGCATTTT. Translating gives CASSSDRVGDQPQHF. Full variable domain (missing parts from reference TRBV18 and TRBJ1-5): NAGVMQNPRHLVRRRGQEARLRCSPMKGHSHVYWYRQLPEEGLKFMVYLQKENIIDESGMPKERFSAEFPKEGPSILRIQQVVRGDSAAYFCASSSDRVGDQPQHFGDGTRLSIL.

The V gene is TRBV28, the J gene TRBJ2-1; possible D gene TRBD2, 6 bases. This CDR3 contains 12 residues. CDR1 MDHEN and CDR2 SYDVKM come from the germline V gene. Trimming shortened V by 10 bases and J by 7 bases, and 14 bases separated the two germline ends. Written as DNA, the CDR3 is TGTGCCACCCATGGGGGGTGGAATGAGCAGTTCTTC. Residues: CATHGGWNEQFF.

V usage is TRBV5-1 and J usage is TRBJ2-7; D not certain. Germline V gene data show CDR1 as SGHRS and CDR2 as YFSETQ. Deletions cut 0 bases from V and 6 bases from J, with 4 bases between. The CDR3 is 11 amino acids. The CDR3 reads CASSLDLEQYF. CDR3 bases: TGCGCCAGCAGCTTGGATCTCGAGCAGTACTTC.

The V gene is TRBV9, the J gene TRBJ2-7; maybe TRBD2 (5 bases). Germline V gives CDR1 SGDLS, CDR2 YYNGEE. The V end was cut by 4 bases, the J end by 6 bases, with 14 bases between. The CDR3 extends over 13 amino acids. In DNA form, the CDR3 reads TGTGCCAGCAGCTCGAAGACTGGGAGCGAGCAGTACTTC. It specifies CASSSKTGSEQYF. Based on the CDR3 plus reference TRBV9 and TRBJ2-7, the full variable domain is DSGVTQTPKHLITATGQRVTLRCSPRSGDLSVYWYQQSLDQGLQFLIQYYNGEERAKGNILERFSAQQFPDLHSELNLSSLELGDSALYFCASSSKTGSEQYFGPGTRLTVT.

The V and J genes are TRBV18 and TRBJ2-7; 7 bases are shared with TRBD1. J lost 2 bases, V lost 1 base, and 5 bases had no gene match. CDR3 size: 15 residues. The V gene's germline CDR1 is KGHSH and CDR2 LQKENI. The CDR3 DNA is TGTGCCAGCTCACCACTTTCCCAGGGGGCCTACGAGCAGTACTTC. Its translation is CASSPLSQGAYEQYF.

A few counts support this clone. The chain employs TRBV28 and TRBJ2-4; D may be TRBD2 (5 bases). Germline CDR1 reads MDHEN; CDR2 reads SYDVKM. The CDR3 is 20 amino acids. Trimming pared 5 bases from V and 8 bases from J, leaving 34 bases between. The CDR3 sequence is CASSPTPILTELGRGDIQYF. The CDR3 region has the DNA TGTGCCAGCAGTCCGACCCCAATACTAACGGAGCTAGGGAGAGGCGACATTCAGTACTTC.

The V gene is TRBV6-6, the J gene TRBJ1-4, with 11 bases aligning to TRBD1. V lost 6 bases, J lost 7 bases, and 7 bases stayed unmatched. CDR3 length equals 15 residues. Germline V CDR1 and CDR2: MNHNY, SVGAGI (reference sequence). The CDR3: CASSHGQGASEKLFF. The CDR3 DNA sequence: TGTGCCAGCAGCCACGGACAGGGGGCAAGTGAAAAACTGTTTTTT.

The rearrangement links TRBV28 to TRBJ1-2, with no clear D. Trimming took off 6 bases at V and 4 bases at J, with 9 bases between the two ends. The CDR3 has 12 residues. CDR1 and CDR2 from the germline V gene are MDHEN and SYDVKM. The CDR3 spells CASRTPLYGYTF. CDR3 coding DNA: TGTGCCAGCAGGACTCCACTCTATGGCTACACCTTC.

The chain links TRBV7-2 to TRBJ1-1, with a tentative D call TRBD1 (5 bases). This CDR3 contains 18 residues. Germline V lookup: CDR1 SGHTA, CDR2 FQGNSA. With 3 bases removed from V and 1 base from J, the gap between germline ends came to 21 bases. The CDR3 DNA reads TGTGCCAGCAGCTTCGCCCCGGGCCCCGGGGGGAAGAACACTGAAGCTTTCTTT. Amino acid sequence: CASSFAPGPGGKNTEAFF.

This sequence joins TRBV4-3 and TRBJ1-4; TRBD1 matches at 8 bases. V lost 5 bases to trimming and J lost 4 bases; unmatched junction nucleotides: 0. CDR1 is LGHNA and CDR2 is YSLEER in the germline V gene. The CDR3 spans 13 residues. The CDR3 spells CASSGQGNEKLFF. CDR3 DNA sequence: TGCGCCAGCAGCGGACAGGGTAATGAAAAACTGTTTTTT.

This rearrangement joins TRBV7-2 to TRBJ2-2; D is perhaps TRBD1 (5 bases). This CDR3 contains 12 residues. The germline V gene has CDR1 SGHTA and CDR2 FQGNSA. The V end lost 5 bases, the J end lost 4 bases, and 5 bases lay between the germline ends. CDR3 nucleotide sequence: TGTGCCAGCAGCGGGGCCACCGGGGAGCTGTTTTTT. As protein: CASSGATGELFF.

The chain couples TRBV7-8 to TRBJ1-5; D is unclear. From germline, CDR1 is SGHVS and CDR2 FQNEAQ. The CDR3 length is 13 residues. The V end was cut by 3 bases, the J end by 4 bases, with 7 bases between. The CDR3 sequence is CASSFARNQPQHF. The CDR3 region has the DNA TGTGCCAGCAGCTTTGCCCGGAATCAGCCCCAGCATTTT. Based on the CDR3 plus reference TRBV7-8 and TRBJ1-5, the full variable domain is GAGVSQSPRYKVAKRGQDVALRCDPISGHVSLFWYQQALGQGPEFLTYFQNEAQLDKSGLPSDRFFAERPEGSVSTLKIQRTQQEDSAVYLCASSFARNQPQHFGDGTRLSIL.

The J gene is TRBJ2-7, the V gene TRBV7-9; D is ambiguous. Germline loops: CDR1 SEHNR, CDR2 FQNEAQ (reference sequence). The CDR3 is made up of 16 amino acids. Trimming cost V 4 bases and J 7 bases, with 23 bases left between them. Written as DNA, the CDR3 is TGTGCCAGCAGCTCCGTTCAATGGGTACCTCTGCGGGAGCAGTACTTC. Translated: CASSSVQWVPLREQYF.

V usage is TRBV6-5 and J usage is TRBJ1-2; D remains unclear. Per germline, CDR1 MNHEY and CDR2 SVGAGI. The CDR3 has 14 amino acids. V lost 0 bases and J 0 bases, leaving 5 bases between the germline ends. CDR3 nucleotide sequence: TGTGCCAGCAGTTACTCGGAGACTAACTATGGCTACACCTTC. This encodes CASSYSETNYGYTF.

The CDR3 bases are TGTGCCAGCTCACCCAGGGGGCCTGGGTACGAGCAGTACTTC. Protein: CASSPRGPGYEQYF. The J gene is TRBJ2-7, the V gene TRBV18, with 8 nucleotides matching TRBD1. V trimming: 3 bases; J trimming: 4 bases; junction bases outside the gene matches: 5. Germline V lookup: CDR1 KGHSH, CDR2 LQKENI. The CDR3 has 14 amino acids.

This clone appeared once. The gene calls are TRBV7-3 and TRBJ2-3; D is ambiguous. V lost 2 bases and J lost 2, with 8 bases in between. Germline V gene sequence: CDR1 SGHTA, CDR2 FQGTGA. The CDR3 runs 14 residues. The CDR3 DNA follows: TGTGCCAGCAGCTTAGCTGCGGACACAGATACGCAGTATTTT. The encoded protein is CASSLAADTDTQYF.

A few counts support this clone. The gene calls are TRBV7-3 and TRBJ1-1; TRBD1 aligns across 7 bases. The length of the CDR3 is 15 residues. With 2 bases clipped from V and 3 bases from J, the junction kept 6 bases outside the gene matches. Germline V gives CDR1 SGHTA, CDR2 FQGTGA. In nucleotides, the CDR3 is TGTGCCAGCAGCTTAGAGGGCAGGGGGGACACTGAAGCTTTCTTT. Protein: CASSLEGRGDTEAFF.